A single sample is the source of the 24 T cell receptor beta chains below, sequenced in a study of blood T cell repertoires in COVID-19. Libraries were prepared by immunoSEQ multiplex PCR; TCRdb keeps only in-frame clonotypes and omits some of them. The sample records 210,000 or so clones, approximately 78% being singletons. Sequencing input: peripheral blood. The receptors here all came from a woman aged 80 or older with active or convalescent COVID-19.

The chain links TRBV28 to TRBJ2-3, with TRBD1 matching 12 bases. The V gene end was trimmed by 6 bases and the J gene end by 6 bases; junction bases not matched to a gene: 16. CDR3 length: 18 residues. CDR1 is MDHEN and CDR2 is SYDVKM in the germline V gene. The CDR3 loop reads CASSLGKGTGGAWDTQYF. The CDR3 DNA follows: TGTGCCAGCAGCCTAGGGAAGGGGACAGGGGGCGCGTGGGATACGCAGTATTTT. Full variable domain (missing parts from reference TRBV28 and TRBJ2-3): DVKVTQSSRYLVKRTGEKVFLECVQDMDHENMFWYRQDPGLGLRLIYFSYDVKMKEKGDIPEGYSVSREKKERFSLILESASTNQTSMYLCASSLGKGTGGAWDTQYFGPGTRLTVL.

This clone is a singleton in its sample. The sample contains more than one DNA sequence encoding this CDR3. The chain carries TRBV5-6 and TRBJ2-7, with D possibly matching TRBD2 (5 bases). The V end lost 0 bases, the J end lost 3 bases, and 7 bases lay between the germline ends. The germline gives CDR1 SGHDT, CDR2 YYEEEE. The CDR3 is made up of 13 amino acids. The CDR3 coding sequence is TGTGCCAGCAGCTTGGCGGGGAGCTACGAGCAGTACTTC. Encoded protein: CASSLAGSYEQYF.

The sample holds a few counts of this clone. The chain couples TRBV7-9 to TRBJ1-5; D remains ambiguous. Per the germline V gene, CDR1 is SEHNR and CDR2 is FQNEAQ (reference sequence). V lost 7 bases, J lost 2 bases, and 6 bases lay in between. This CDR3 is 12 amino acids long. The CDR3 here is CASTIGNQPQHF. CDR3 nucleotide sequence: TGTGCCAGCACAATCGGCAATCAGCCCCAGCATTTT.

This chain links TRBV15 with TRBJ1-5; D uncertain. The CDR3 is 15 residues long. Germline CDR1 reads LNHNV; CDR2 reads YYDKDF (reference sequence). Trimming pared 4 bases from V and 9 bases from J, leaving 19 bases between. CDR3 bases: TGTGCCACCAGCAAGAGCTTTTATGGGCCTTTGCCCCAGCATTTT. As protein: CATSKSFYGPLPQHF.

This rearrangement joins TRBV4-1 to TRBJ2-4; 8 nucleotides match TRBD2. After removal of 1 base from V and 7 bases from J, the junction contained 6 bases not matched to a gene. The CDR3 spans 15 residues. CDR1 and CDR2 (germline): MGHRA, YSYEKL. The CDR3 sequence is CASSQGLAMGNIQYF. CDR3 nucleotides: TGCGCCAGCAGCCAAGGACTAGCGATGGGTAACATTCAGTACTTC.

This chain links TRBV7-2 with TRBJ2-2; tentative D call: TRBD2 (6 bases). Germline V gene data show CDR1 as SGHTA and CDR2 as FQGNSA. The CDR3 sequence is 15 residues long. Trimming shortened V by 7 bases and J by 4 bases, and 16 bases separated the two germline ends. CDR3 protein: CASTPAGYSTGELFF. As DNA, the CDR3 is TGTGCCAGCACACCTGCGGGGTACAGCACCGGGGAGCTGTTTTTT.

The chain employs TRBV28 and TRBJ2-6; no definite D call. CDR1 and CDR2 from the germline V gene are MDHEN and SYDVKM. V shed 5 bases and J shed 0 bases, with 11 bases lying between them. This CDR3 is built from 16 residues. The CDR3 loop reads CASSPRFGSGANVLTF. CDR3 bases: TGTGCCAGCAGTCCCCGGTTTGGCTCTGGGGCCAACGTCCTGACTTTC.

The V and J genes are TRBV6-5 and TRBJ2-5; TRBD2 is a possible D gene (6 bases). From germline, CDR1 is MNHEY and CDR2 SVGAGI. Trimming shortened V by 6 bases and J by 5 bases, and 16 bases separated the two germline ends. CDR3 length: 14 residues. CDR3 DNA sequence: TGTGCCAGCAGGTGGGGGGATCAGAGGGAGACCCAGTACTTC. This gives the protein CASRWGDQRETQYF.

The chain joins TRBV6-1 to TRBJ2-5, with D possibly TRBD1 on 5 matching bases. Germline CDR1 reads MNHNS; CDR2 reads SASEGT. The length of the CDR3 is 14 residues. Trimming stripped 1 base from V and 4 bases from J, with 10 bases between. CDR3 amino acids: CASSEGAGLETQYF. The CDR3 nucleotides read TGTGCCAGCAGTGAAGGCGCAGGGTTAGAGACCCAGTACTTC.

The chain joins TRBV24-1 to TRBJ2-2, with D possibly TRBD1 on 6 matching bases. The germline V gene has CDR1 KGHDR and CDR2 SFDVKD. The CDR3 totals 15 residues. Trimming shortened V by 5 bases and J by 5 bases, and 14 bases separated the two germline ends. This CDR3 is CATSARGSFTGELFF. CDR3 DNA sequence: TGTGCCACCAGTGCCAGGGGAAGTTTTACCGGGGAGCTGTTTTTT.

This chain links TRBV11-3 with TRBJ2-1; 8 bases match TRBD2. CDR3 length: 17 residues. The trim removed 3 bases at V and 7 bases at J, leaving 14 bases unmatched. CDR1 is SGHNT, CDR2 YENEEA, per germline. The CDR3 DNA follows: TGTGCCAGCAGCTTTCTTGTCTCGGGGGGGGTACCTAATGAGCAGTTCTTC. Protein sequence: CASSFLVSGGVPNEQFF.

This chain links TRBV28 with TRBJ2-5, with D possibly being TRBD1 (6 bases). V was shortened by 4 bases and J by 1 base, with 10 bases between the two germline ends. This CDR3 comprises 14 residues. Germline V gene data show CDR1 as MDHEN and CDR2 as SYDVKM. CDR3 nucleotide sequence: TGTGCCAGCAGTTCCGGACAGATCCAAGAGACCCAGTACTTC. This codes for CASSSGQIQETQYF.

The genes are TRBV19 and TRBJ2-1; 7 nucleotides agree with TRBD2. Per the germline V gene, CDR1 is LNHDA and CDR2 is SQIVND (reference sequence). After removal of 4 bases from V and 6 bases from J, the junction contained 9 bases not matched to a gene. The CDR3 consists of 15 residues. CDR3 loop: CASSTRIAGPNEQFF. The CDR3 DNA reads TGTGCCAGTAGTACCCGGATAGCGGGCCCCAATGAGCAGTTCTTC.

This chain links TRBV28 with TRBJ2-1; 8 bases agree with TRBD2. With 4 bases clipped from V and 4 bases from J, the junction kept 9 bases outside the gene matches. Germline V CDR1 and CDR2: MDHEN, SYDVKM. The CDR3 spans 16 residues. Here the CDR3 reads CASSSPSGGPYNEQFF. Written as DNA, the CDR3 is TGTGCCAGCAGTTCCCCCAGCGGGGGCCCTTACAATGAGCAGTTCTTC.

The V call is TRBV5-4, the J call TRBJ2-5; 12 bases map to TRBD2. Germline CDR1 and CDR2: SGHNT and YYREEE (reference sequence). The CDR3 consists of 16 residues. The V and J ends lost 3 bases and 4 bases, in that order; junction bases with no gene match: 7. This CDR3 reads CASSSLAGGFGETQYF. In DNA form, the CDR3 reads TGTGCCAGCAGCTCACTAGCGGGGGGCTTCGGAGAGACCCAGTACTTC. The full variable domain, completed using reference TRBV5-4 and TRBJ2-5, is ETGVTQSPTHLIKTRGQQVTLRCSSQSGHNTVSWYQQALGQGPQFIFQYYREEENGRGNFPPRFSGLQFPNYSSELNVNALELDDSALYLCASSSLAGGFGETQYFGPGTRLLVL.

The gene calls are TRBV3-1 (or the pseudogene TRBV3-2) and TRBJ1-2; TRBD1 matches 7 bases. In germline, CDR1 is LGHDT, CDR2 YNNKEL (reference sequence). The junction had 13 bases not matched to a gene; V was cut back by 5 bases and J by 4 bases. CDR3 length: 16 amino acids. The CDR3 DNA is TGTGCCAGCAGCTCTACTGCAGGGGGATGGGTCTATGGCTACACCTTC. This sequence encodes CASSSTAGGWVYGYTF.

The CDR3 here is CASTLRPHRTSEVAFF. Written as DNA, the CDR3 is TGTGCCAGCACCCTCCGCCCCCATAGGACGTCGGAGGTGGCTTTCTTT. The chain employs TRBV28 and TRBJ1-1; D is undetermined. V was clipped by 7 bases and J by 11 bases, with 29 bases between them. Germline-derived CDR1 and CDR2 are MDHEN and SYDVKM. The CDR3 covers 16 residues.

DNA for the CDR3: TGTGCCAGCAGCTTAGGGCTAGCGGGGGGGCCGGGTAACGATACGCAGTATTTT. Amino acid sequence: CASSLGLAGGPGNDTQYF. This chain links TRBV7-8 with TRBJ2-3; 12 bases line up with TRBD2. The V segment lost 1 base and the J segment 6 bases; nucleotides outside the gene matches: 11. Germline CDR1 SGHVS, CDR2 FQNEAQ. The CDR3 loop spans 18 amino acids.

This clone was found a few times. The CDR3 loop is CASSQGGYQPQHF. DNA of the CDR3: TGTGCCAGCAGTCAGGGGGGCTATCAGCCCCAGCATTTT. V is TRBV27 and J is TRBJ1-5, with TRBD1 matching over 7 bases. Germline V gene lookup returns CDR1 MNHEY and CDR2 SMNVEV (reference sequence). V lost 5 bases, J lost 5 bases, and 3 bases stayed unmatched. CDR3 length: 13 amino acids.

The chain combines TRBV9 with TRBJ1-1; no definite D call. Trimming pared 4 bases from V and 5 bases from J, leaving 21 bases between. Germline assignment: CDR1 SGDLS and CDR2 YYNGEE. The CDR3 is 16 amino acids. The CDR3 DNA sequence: TGTGCCAGCAGCCCTCACGCGGCCTCGGAGGTGACTGAAGCTTTCTTT. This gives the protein CASSPHAASEVTEAFF.

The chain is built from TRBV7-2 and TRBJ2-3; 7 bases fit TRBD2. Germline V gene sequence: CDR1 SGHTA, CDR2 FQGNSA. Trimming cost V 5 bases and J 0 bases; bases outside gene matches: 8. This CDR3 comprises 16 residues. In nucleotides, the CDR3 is TGTGCCAGCAGCACCATAGCGGGTAGTAGCACAGATACGCAGTATTTT. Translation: CASSTIAGSSTDTQYF.

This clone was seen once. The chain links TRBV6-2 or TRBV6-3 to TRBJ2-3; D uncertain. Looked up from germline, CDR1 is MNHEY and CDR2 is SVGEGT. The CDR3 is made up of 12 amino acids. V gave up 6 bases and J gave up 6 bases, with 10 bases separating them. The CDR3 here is CASSPAGDTQYF. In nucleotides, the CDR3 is TGTGCCAGCAGCCCCGCCGGGGATACGCAGTATTTT.

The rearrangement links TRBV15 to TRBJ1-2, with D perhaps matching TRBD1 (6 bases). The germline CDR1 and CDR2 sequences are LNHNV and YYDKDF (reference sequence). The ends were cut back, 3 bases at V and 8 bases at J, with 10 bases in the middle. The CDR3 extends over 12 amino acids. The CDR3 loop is CATSSQGYGYTF. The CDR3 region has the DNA TGTGCCACCAGCAGTCAGGGGTACGGCTACACCTTC.

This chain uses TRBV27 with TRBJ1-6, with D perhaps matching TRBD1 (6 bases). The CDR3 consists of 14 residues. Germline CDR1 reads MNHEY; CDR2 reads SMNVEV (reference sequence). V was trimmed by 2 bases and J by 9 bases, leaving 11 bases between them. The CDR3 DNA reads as TGTGCCAGCAGTTTAAGAGGGGGTACTTCACCCCTCCACTTT. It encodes CASSLRGGTSPLHF.